These 27 T cell receptor beta chains were sequenced from one sample in a study of response to subunit inactivated influenza vaccine. TCRdb independently ran MiXCR on the RT-PCR reads; one entry per CDR3 protein. This sample has some 500,000 distinct CDR3 sequences; around 25% occur once, and the top ten carry approximately 1.9%. This specimen was CD4+ T cells sorted from PBMCs, taken less than 6 days after vaccination. These TCRs come from a middle-aged man who received an inactivated influenza vaccine.

The J gene is TRBJ1-5, the V gene TRBV3-1; TRBD1 is a possible D gene (6 bases). V lost 5 bases and J 7 bases, leaving 15 bases between the germline ends. CDR3 length: 14 residues. CDR1 LGHDT and CDR2 YNNKEL come from the germline V gene (reference sequence). The CDR3 sequence: CASSKRQGRQPQHF. In DNA form, the CDR3 reads TGTGCCAGCAGCAAACGTCAGGGGAGACAGCCCCAGCATTTT.

The gene calls are TRBV27 and TRBJ2-5; no firm D call. CDR3 length: 14 residues. The V gene lost 5 bases and the J gene lost 5 bases, with 15 bases spanning the gap. Germline V CDR1 and CDR2: MNHEY, SMNVEV (reference sequence). The CDR3 spells CASSPSYGLETQYF. The CDR3 DNA reads as TGTGCCAGCAGTCCCTCTTACGGGCTGGAGACCCAGTACTTC.

The V and J genes are TRBV5-1 and TRBJ2-2, with 16 bases that match TRBD2. Germline CDR1 SGHRS, CDR2 YFSETQ. With 4 bases clipped from V and 4 bases from J, the junction kept 7 bases outside the gene matches. The CDR3 is 18 amino acids. The CDR3 region has the DNA TGCGCCAGCAGCACGGGACTAGCGGGAGGGCACGGCACCGGGGAGCTGTTTTTT. Residues: CASSTGLAGGHGTGELFF.

The CDR3 DNA reads TGTGCCAGCAGTTCAGAGGGGGCGCGGGTCTATTTT. Residues: CASSSEGARVYF. The chain carries TRBV28 and TRBJ2-3; TRBD1 matches 7 bases. Germline trimming cut 4 bases from V and 15 bases from J; bases unmatched to any gene: 10. The CDR3 is 12 residues long. The germline CDR1 and CDR2 sequences are MDHEN and SYDVKM.

In this sample, this clonotype turned up a few times. The DNA for the CDR3 is TGTGCCAGCAGCGTAGGGGCCCGTCGTGGGGAGACCCAGTACTTC. This gives the protein CASSVGARRGETQYF. The rearrangement joins TRBV9 to TRBJ2-5, with D unresolved. The CDR3 length is 15 residues. CDR1 is SGDLS, CDR2 YYNGEE, per germline. V shed 0 bases and J shed 5 bases, with 14 bases lying between them.

The J gene is TRBJ2-1, the V gene TRBV20-1; no clear D gene. This CDR3 contains 14 residues. Trimming shortened V by 7 bases and J by 0 bases, and 13 bases separated the two germline ends. Germline CDR1 DFQATT, CDR2 SNEGSKA (reference sequence). CDR3 nucleotide sequence: TGCAGTGTAATCCCGGGTAGCTCCTACAATGAGCAGTTCTTC. Its protein is CSVIPGSSYNEQFF.

The table lists this clonotype with a few counts. The chain combines TRBV20-1 with TRBJ2-1; tentative D call: TRBD1 (5 bases). CDR1 DFQATT and CDR2 SNEGSKA come from the germline V gene (reference sequence). Trimming stripped 6 bases from V and 0 bases from J, with 12 bases between. This CDR3 is 14 amino acids long. The CDR3: CSARTPSSYNEQFF. The DNA for the CDR3 is TGCAGTGCGCGGACACCGAGCTCCTACAATGAGCAGTTCTTC.

Only a few counts were recorded for this clonotype. The chain links TRBV10-3 to TRBJ2-3; D is undetermined. The V gene lost 6 bases and the J gene lost 4 bases, with 11 bases spanning the gap. This CDR3 is 13 amino acids long. Germline V lookup: CDR1 ENHRY, CDR2 SYGVKD. The CDR3 here is CAIRKDQPDTQYF. CDR3 nucleotides: TGTGCCATCAGGAAAGACCAGCCAGATACGCAGTATTTT.

This chain links TRBV12-3 or TRBV12-4 with TRBJ1-1; 10 bases fit TRBD1. V gave up 5 bases and J gave up 5 bases; unmatched junction bases: 11. This CDR3 is built from 16 residues. The CDR3 DNA is TGTGCCAGCAGTCCACATGCCGACAGGGGGCAGACTGAAGCTTTCTTT. Translated, it gives CASSPHADRGQTEAFF.

This clonotype was picked up a small number of times. This sequence joins TRBV12-3 or TRBV12-4 and TRBJ2-7; 12 bases match TRBD2. V was clipped by 5 bases and J by 1 base; unmatched bases: 9. CDR3 length: 17 residues. CDR3 nucleotide sequence: TGTGCCAGCAGTCACCTAGCGGGAGGGCCGAAATCCTACGAGCAGTACTTC. Residues: CASSHLAGGPKSYEQYF.

This chain uses TRBV4-3 with TRBJ2-1; 9 positions match TRBD2. Losses at the gene ends were 1 base for V and 6 bases for J; bases not matched to a gene: 7. This CDR3 is 16 amino acids long. From germline, CDR1 is LGHNA and CDR2 YSLEER. Written as DNA, the CDR3 is TGCGCCAGCAGCCAAGTGGGCGGGGGGGCCAGCAATGAGCAGTTCTTC. This sequence encodes CASSQVGGGASNEQFF.

The chain combines TRBV20-1 with TRBJ2-2; 11 nucleotides line up with TRBD2. CDR1 and CDR2 from the germline V gene are DFQATT and SNEGSKA (reference sequence). V shed 1 base, J shed 5 bases, and the junction held 9 bases outside the gene matches. The CDR3 contains 17 residues. The CDR3 is CSARATSGVSVTGELFF. The CDR3 DNA sequence: TGCAGTGCTAGAGCGACTAGCGGGGTTTCGGTAACCGGGGAGCTGTTTTTT.

V usage is TRBV4-3 and J usage is TRBJ2-2; D call uncertain. Trimming shortened V by 0 bases and J by 2 bases, and 10 bases separated the two germline ends. The CDR3 spans 16 residues. CDR1 is LGHNA, CDR2 YSLEER, per germline. The CDR3 coding sequence is TGCGCCAGCAGCCAAGATTGGTTTAGAAACACCGGGGAGCTGTTTTTT. Its translation is CASSQDWFRNTGELFF.

The chain recombines TRBV5-1 with TRBJ2-5; unclear D gene. The CDR3 contains 16 residues. Germline V gives CDR1 SGHRS, CDR2 YFSETQ. V was shortened by 0 bases and J by 4 bases, with 16 bases between the two germline ends. The CDR3 bases are TGCGCCAGCAGCTTGGGCATAGCTCAGAACCGAGAGACCCAGTACTTC. This encodes CASSLGIAQNRETQYF.

This chain links TRBV20-1 with TRBJ1-5; weak D call: TRBD1 (6 bases). Trimming left V 4 bases short and J 3 bases short, with 16 bases between. This CDR3 is built from 15 residues. Germline V gene data show CDR1 as DFQATT and CDR2 as SNEGSKA (reference sequence). CDR3 region: CSAKGVNPFNQPQHF. DNA of the CDR3: TGCAGTGCTAAGGGGGTTAATCCATTCAATCAGCCCCAGCATTTT.

The rearrangement joins TRBV5-1 to TRBJ2-1; maybe TRBD2 (5 bases). This CDR3 is 13 amino acids long. V lost 8 bases and J lost 4, with 13 bases in between. The germline V gene has CDR1 SGHRS and CDR2 YFSETQ. CDR3 residues: CASHRTDYNEQFF. The CDR3 DNA follows: TGCGCCAGTCACCGGACTGATTACAATGAGCAGTTCTTC.

The chain recombines TRBV5-1 with TRBJ2-2; D is perhaps TRBD1 (6 bases). Germline lookup yields CDR1 SGHRS and CDR2 YFSETQ. V was pared by 2 bases and J by 4 bases, with 12 bases between. The CDR3 is 15 residues long. Written as DNA, the CDR3 is TGCGCCAGCAGCTTTAGTCAGGGGCTCACCGGGGAGCTGTTTTTT. Its protein is CASSFSQGLTGELFF.

The chain couples TRBV7-9 to TRBJ2-5, with D unresolved. The CDR3 loop spans 14 amino acids. Germline assignment: CDR1 SEHNR and CDR2 FQNEAQ (reference sequence). Trimming left V 6 bases short and J 1 base short, with 12 bases between. CDR3 bases: TGTGCCAGCAGTTCTGGTCCGATCCAAGAGACCCAGTACTTC. Protein sequence: CASSSGPIQETQYF.

As for this clonotype: A read error may explain this, as a much larger clone is one base away. This CDR3 is missing its conserved last phenylalanine or tryptophan, likely due to a read error. In DNA form, the CDR3 reads TGCGCCAGCAGCTTGGACCCAAATTCACCCCTCCACCTT. Translation gives CASSLDPNSPLHL. The chain uses TRBV5-1 and TRBJ1-6; D remains unclear. This CDR3 spans 13 amino acids. The germline gives CDR1 SGHRS, CDR2 YFSETQ. V lost 0 bases to trimming and J lost 7 bases, with 5 bases between them.

The chain employs TRBV9 and TRBJ2-7; tentatively, D is TRBD1 or TRBD2 (7 bases each). This CDR3 contains 15 residues. Germline assignment: CDR1 SGDLS and CDR2 YYNGEE. Trimming took off 2 bases at V and 1 base at J, with 13 bases between the two ends. The CDR3 sequence: CASSVSGGLSYEQYF. CDR3 DNA sequence: TGTGCCAGCAGCGTCTCAGGGGGACTATCCTACGAGCAGTACTTC.

This clonotype has just a few counts. This chain joins TRBV7-2 and TRBJ2-1; D might be TRBD1 or TRBD2, each matching 6 bases. This CDR3 has 15 residues. Germline-derived CDR1 and CDR2 are SGHTA and FQGNSA. The V and J ends lost 5 bases and 7 bases respectively, with 18 bases between them. CDR3 sequence reads: CASSLRWGAGNEQFF. DNA of the CDR3: TGTGCCAGCAGCCTAAGGTGGGGGGCCGGAAATGAGCAGTTCTTC.

This rearrangement joins TRBV12-3 or TRBV12-4 to TRBJ1-1; D gene unclear. V gave up 0 bases and J gave up 1 base, with 6 bases separating them. The CDR3 covers 14 residues. The CDR3 region is CASSLALANTEAFF. Here the CDR3 DNA reads TGTGCCAGCAGTTTAGCGTTGGCGAACACTGAAGCTTTCTTT.

A note on this clonotype: A junction boundary mismatches the germline segment, possibly from a read error. The V and J genes are TRBV6-5 and TRBJ1-6; 8 positions match TRBD1. This CDR3 comprises 18 residues. Germline V CDR1 and CDR2: MNHEY, SVGAGI. The CDR3 nucleotides are TGTCCCAGCAGTTCGGACAGGGAAATAGCAAACTATAATTCACCCCTCCACTTT. As protein: CPSSSDREIANYNSPLHF.

The chain carries TRBV3-1 and TRBJ2-5; weak D call: TRBD2 (5 bases). Trimming took 0 bases from V and 9 from J, leaving 14 bases between them. The CDR3 has 14 amino acids. Germline values: CDR1 LGHDT, CDR2 YNNKEL (reference sequence). For the CDR3, the DNA is TGTGCCAGCAGCCAAGAGGGCGGGCCGAGGGCCCAGTACTTC. It encodes CASSQEGGPRAQYF.

The genes are TRBV12-3 or TRBV12-4 and TRBJ1-6; D might be TRBD1 (6 bases). V was pared by 5 bases and J by 9 bases, with 17 bases between. The CDR3 contains 15 residues. This CDR3 is CASSPSGGAGSPLHF. The CDR3 DNA sequence: TGTGCCAGCAGTCCCTCGGGGGGCGCAGGTTCACCCCTCCACTTT.

This rearrangement joins TRBV5-1 to TRBJ1-6, with D maybe TRBD1 (6 bases). This CDR3 contains 14 residues. Trimming shortened V by 1 base and J by 9 bases, and 11 bases separated the two germline ends. Germline CDR1 is SGHRS and CDR2 is YFSETQ. CDR3 in amino acids: CASSLSGEVSPLHF. The CDR3 DNA reads as TGCGCCAGCAGCTTGTCAGGGGAGGTTTCACCCCTCCACTTT.

The chain uses TRBV24-1 and TRBJ2-1; D gene uncertain. This CDR3 has 15 residues. Germline V gene data show CDR1 as KGHDR and CDR2 as SFDVKD. The V and J ends lost 10 bases and 7 bases respectively, with 22 bases between them. This CDR3 is CATQDAGRLGNEQFF. CDR3 in DNA: TGTGCCACTCAGGACGCAGGAAGATTGGGGAATGAGCAGTTCTTC.